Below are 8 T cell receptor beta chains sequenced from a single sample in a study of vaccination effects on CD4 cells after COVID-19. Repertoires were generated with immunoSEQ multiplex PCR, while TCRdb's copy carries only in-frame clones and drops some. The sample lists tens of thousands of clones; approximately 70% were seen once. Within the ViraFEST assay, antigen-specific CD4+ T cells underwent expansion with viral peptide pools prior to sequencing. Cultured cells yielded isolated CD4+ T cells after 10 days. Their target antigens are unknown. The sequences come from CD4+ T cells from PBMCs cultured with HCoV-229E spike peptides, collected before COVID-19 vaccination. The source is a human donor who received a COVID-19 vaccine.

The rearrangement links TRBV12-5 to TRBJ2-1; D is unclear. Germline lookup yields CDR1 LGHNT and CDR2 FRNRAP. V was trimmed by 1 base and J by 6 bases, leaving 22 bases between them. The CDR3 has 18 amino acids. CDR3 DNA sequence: TGTGCTAGTGGTTTGGGCACTTGGACGGCCTCCCGTGGCAATGAGCAGTTCTTC. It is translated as CASGLGTWTASRGNEQFF.

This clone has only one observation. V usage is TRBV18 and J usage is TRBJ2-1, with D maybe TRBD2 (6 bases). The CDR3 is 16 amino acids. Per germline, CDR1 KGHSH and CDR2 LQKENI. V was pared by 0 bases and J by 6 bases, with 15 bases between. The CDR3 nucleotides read TGTGCCAGCTCACCACCGCGGCGGGGAGAACTCAATGAGCAGTTCTTC. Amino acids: CASSPPRRGELNEQFF.

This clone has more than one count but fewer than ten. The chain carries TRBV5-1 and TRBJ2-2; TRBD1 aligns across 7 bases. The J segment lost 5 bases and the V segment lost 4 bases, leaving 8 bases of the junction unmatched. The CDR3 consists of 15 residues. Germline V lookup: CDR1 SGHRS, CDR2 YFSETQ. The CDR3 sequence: CASSRQGDLTGELFF. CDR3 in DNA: TGCGCCAGCAGCCGGCAGGGGGATTTGACCGGGGAGCTGTTTTTT. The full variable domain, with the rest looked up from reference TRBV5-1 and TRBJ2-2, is KAGVTQTPRYLIKTRGQQVTLSCSPISGHRSVSWYQQTPGQGLQFLFEYFSETQRNKGNFPGRFSGRQFSNSRSEMNVSTLELGDSALYLCASSRQGDLTGELFFGEGSRLTVL.

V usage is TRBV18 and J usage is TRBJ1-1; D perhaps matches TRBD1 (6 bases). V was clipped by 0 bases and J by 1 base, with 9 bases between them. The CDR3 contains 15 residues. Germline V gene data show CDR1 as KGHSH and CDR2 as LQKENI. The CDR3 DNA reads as TGTGCCAGCTCACCACCGGGGGCGACGAACACTGAAGCTTTCTTT. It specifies CASSPPGATNTEAFF.

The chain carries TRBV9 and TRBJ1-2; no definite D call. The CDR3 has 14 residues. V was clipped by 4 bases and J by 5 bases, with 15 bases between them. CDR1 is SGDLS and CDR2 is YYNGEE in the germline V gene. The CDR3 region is CASSTRDGEYGYTF. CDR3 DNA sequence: TGTGCCAGCAGCACCCGTGACGGTGAATATGGCTACACCTTC.

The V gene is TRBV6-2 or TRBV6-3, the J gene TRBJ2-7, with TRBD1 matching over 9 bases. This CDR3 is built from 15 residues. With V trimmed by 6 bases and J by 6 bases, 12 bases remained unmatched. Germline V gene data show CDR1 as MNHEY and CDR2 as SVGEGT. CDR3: CASSSTGGGGGEQYF. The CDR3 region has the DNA TGTGCCAGCAGCTCAACAGGGGGCGGAGGTGGCGAGCAGTACTTC.

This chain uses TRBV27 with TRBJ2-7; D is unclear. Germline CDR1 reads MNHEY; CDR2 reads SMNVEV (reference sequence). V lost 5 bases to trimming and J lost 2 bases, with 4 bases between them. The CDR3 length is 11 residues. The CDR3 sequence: CASSPPYEQYF. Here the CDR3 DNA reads TGTGCCAGCAGTCCGCCCTACGAGCAGTACTTC.

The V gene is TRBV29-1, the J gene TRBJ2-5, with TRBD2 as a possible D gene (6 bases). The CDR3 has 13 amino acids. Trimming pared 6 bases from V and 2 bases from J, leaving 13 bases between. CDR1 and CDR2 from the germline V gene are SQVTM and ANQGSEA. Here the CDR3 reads CSVAGGIQETQYF. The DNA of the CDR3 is TGCAGCGTCGCTGGAGGGATTCAAGAGACCCAGTACTTC.